The T cell receptor (beta chain) described here comes from a study of T cell changes during pregnancy in multiple sclerosis. TCRdb keeps only in-frame clones here, not all; method: immunoSEQ multiplex PCR. The table shows 60,000 to 75,000 clones, with roughly 94% occurring only once. The V gene's germline CDR1 is SNHLY and CDR2 FYNNEI. The CDR3 has 15 residues. V was clipped by 2 bases and J by 6 bases; unmatched bases: 7. Material: peripheral blood, obtained after pregnancy. The chain is built from TRBV2 and TRBJ2-7; TRBD1 aligns across 10 bases. This clonotype originated in a female donor with multiple sclerosis, enrolled in a pregnancy study. The chain's CDR3 is CASSEMGQGLGEQYF. CDR3 DNA sequence: TGTGCCAGCAGTGAAATGGGACAGGGGTTGGGCGAGCAGTACTTC.